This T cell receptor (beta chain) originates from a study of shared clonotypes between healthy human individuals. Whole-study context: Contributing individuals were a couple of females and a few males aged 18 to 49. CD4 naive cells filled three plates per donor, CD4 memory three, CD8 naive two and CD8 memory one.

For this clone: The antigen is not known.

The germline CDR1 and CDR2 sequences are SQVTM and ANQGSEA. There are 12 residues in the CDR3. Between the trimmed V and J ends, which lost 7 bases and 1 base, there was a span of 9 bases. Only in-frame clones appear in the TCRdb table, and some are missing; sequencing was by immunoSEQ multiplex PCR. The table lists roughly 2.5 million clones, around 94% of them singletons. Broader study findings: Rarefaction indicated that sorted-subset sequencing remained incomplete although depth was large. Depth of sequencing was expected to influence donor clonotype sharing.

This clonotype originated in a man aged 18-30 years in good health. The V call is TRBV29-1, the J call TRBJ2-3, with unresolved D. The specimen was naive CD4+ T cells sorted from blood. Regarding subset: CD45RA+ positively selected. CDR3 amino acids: CSEVERTDTQYF. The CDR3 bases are TGCAGCGAAGTGGAGCGCACAGATACGCAGTATTTT.